Listed below are T cell receptor beta chains from one sample, sequenced in a study of regulatory T cells in long-lasting Graves disease. TCRdb ran MiXCR on the multiplex PCR reads and lists one entry per CDR3 protein. The data show approximately 690,000 distinct CDR3 sequences, 30% seen once. This specimen was peripheral blood mononuclear cells (PBMCs), taken when the disease was refractory, from a patient treated with antithyroid drugs. Every receptor here comes from a female donor with Graves disease. Both conserved end residues are part of each CDR3. The D gene is left open where the match is weak. Part of the rows lack a size; the others show once, few, many or a class for expanded clones.

- - TRBJ2-2 TRBV6-1 CASSPTGTWTGELFF TGTGCCAGCAGCCCCACTGGGACGTGGACCGGGGAGCTGTTTTTT
- - TRBJ1-5 TRBV20-1 CSARDGGQPQHF TGCAGTGCTAGAGACGGAGGGCAGCCCCAGCATTTT
TRBD1 - TRBJ1-5 TRBV5-6 CASSLGTGSYNQPQHF TGTGCCAGCAGCTTAGGGACAGGGTCCTACAATCAGCCCCAGCATTTT
- - TRBJ1-6 TRBV5-4 CASSWRTDSPLHF TGTGCCAGCAGCTGGAGGACGGATTCACCCCTCCACTTT
- - TRBJ2-5 TRBV20-1 CSARDPLRWTQYF TGCAGTGCCCGGGACCCGCTACGGTGGACCCAGTACTTC
- - TRBJ1-1 TRBV18 CASSPGGPVAFF TGTGCCAGCTCACCTGGGGGACCGGTAGCTTTCTTT
TRBD1 many TRBJ1-6 TRBV2 CASSPGQTHSPLHF TGTGCCAGCAGCCCGGGACAGACCCATTCACCCCTCCACTTT
TRBD2 - TRBJ2-2 TRBV14 CASSQDRTSGLNTGELFF TGTGCCAGCAGCCAGGACCGGACTAGCGGCTTGAACACCGGGGAGCTGTTTTTT
- once TRBJ1-2 TRBV19 CASSTPGMVRSYGYTF TGTGCCAGTAGTACCCCGGGAATGGTCAGAAGCTATGGCTACACCTTC
- few TRBJ2-2 TRBV28 CASSYPTAGNTGELFF TGTGCCAGCAGTTACCCGACCGCAGGGAACACCGGGGAGCTGTTTTTT
- - TRBJ1-2 TRBV6-2/TRBV6-3 CASSTGPNYGYTF TGTGCCAGCAGTACGGGGCCGAACTATGGCTACACCTTC
TRBD2 few TRBJ2-2 TRBV9 CASSVRGGTDTGELFF TGTGCCAGCAGCGTGCGGGGGGGCACCGACACCGGGGAGCTGTTTTTT
- many TRBJ2-7 TRBV2 CASSSRGNEQYF TGTGCCAGCAGTTCTAGGGGAAACGAGCAGTACTTC
TRBD1 few TRBJ2-2 TRBV6-1 CASTPDRGYPGELFF TGTGCCAGCACCCCGGACAGGGGATATCCCGGGGAGCTGTTTTTT
- few TRBJ1-6 TRBV30 CAGRGPNSPLHF TGTGCCGGTAGAGGGCCGAATTCACCCCTCCACTTT
- - TRBJ1-5 TRBV24-1 CATSDPGTRGQPQHF TGTGCCACCAGTGATCCCGGGACTAGGGGTCAGCCCCAGCATTTT
- - TRBJ1-5 TRBV2 CASSSRTAIQPQHF TGTGCCAGCAGTTCCCGGACAGCCATACAGCCCCAGCATTTT
- few TRBJ1-1 TRBV6-1 CASSPGQLGNTEAFF TGTGCCAGCAGTCCAGGACAGCTCGGGAACACTGAAGCTTTCTTT
- many TRBJ2-7 TRBV2 CASNAGPYEQYF TGTGCCAGCAATGCGGGCCCCTACGAGCAGTACTTC
- few TRBJ1-1 TRBV2 CASKGTENAEAFF TGTGCCAGCAAGGGGACGGAGAACGCTGAAGCTTTCTTT
- - TRBJ2-2 TRBV5-4 CASSLAPLGELFF TGTGCCAGCAGCTTGGCCCCTCTGGGTGAGCTGTTTTTT
- - TRBJ1-1 TRBV28 CASSIGINTEAFF TGTGCCAGCAGCATTGGAATCAACACTGAAGCTTTCTTT
TRBD2 few TRBJ2-7 TRBV6-1 CASSGQEDPGLTYEQYF TGTGCCAGCAGTGGACAAGAGGATCCGGGACTAACCTACGAGCAGTACTTC
- few TRBJ1-5 TRBV2 CASVPPGNGGAQHF TGTGCCAGCGTGCCGCCAGGGAACGGTGGGGCCCAGCATTTT
- many TRBJ2-5 TRBV11-3 CASSLDREVGETQYF TGTGCCAGCAGCTTAGATCGGGAAGTAGGAGAGACCCAGTACTTC
- - TRBJ1-1 TRBV3-1 CASNQGLAGGGNTEAFF TGTGCCAGCAACCAGGGACTAGCGGGAGGAGGGAACACTGAAGCTTTCTTT
TRBD2 few TRBJ2-2 TRBV25-1 CASSDSTSGRALDTGELFF TGTGCCAGCAGTGATTCCACTAGCGGGAGGGCCCTCGACACCGGGGAGCTGTTTTTT